These 18 T cell receptor beta chains share one sample of origin, sequenced in a study of blood T cells in healthy people across ages (dated by TCRdb to between 2015 and 2016). Library method: 5' RACE. Sequencing took place on an Illumina HiSeq 2500. A second PCR of about 7 to 12 cycles was run with a J-beta primer mix and a sample-barcoded 5' primer. Clones were called with MiXCR by TCRdb after fastp trimmed the public reads at Q25, and only in-frame beta chains were retained. Each record represents a unique CDR3 protein, reported with the most common genes and DNA among its rows. The sample table shows under 800,000 distinct CDR3 sequences, and around 46% are seen once. The ten biggest clones cover about 20% of the sample. Sequenced input: blood. The receptors shown here come from an older woman in good health.

The table lists this clonotype with many counts. This chain uses TRBV29-1 with TRBJ2-1; 7 bases match TRBD1. The trim removed 7 bases at V and 10 bases at J, leaving 10 bases unmatched. The CDR3 extends over 12 amino acids. Germline lookup yields CDR1 SQVTM and CDR2 ANQGSEA. CDR3 nucleotide sequence: TGCAGCGCAAACGGACAGGCCGGGGAGCAGTTCTTC. Translation: CSANGQAGEQFF.

This clonotype turned up a few times. The rearrangement uses TRBV20-1 and TRBJ1-2; TRBD1 matches at 8 bases. The CDR3 consists of 12 residues. V trimming: 6 bases; J trimming: 8 bases; junction bases outside the gene matches: 8. The germline CDR1 and CDR2 sequences are DFQATT and SNEGSKA (reference sequence). The CDR3 spells CSATDRGQGYTF. CDR3 bases: TGCAGTGCCACAGACAGGGGACAAGGCTACACCTTC.

V is TRBV6-1 and J is TRBJ2-4; TRBD1 agrees at 9 bases. V dropped 3 bases and J dropped 5; count of bases not matched to a gene: 5. Germline-derived CDR1 and CDR2 are MNHNS and SASEGT. The CDR3 runs to 15 residues. The CDR3 reads CASSEWGDRENIQYF. The CDR3 nucleotides are TGTGCCAGCAGTGAGTGGGGGGACAGGGAAAACATTCAGTACTTC.

This clonotype was seen a handful of times. The J gene is TRBJ2-7, the V gene TRBV6-2 or TRBV6-3; 7 bases are shared with TRBD2. V lost 6 bases and J lost 2; bases outside the gene matches: 10. The CDR3 is 15 amino acids. The V gene's germline CDR1 is MNHEY and CDR2 SVGEGT. CDR3 DNA sequence: TGTGCCAGCAGCGAAACAGGACTAGAGACCTACGAGCAGTACTTC. Its translation: CASSETGLETYEQYF.

This clonotype occurred many times. The chain uses TRBV29-1 and TRBJ2-3, with D tentatively TRBD1 (5 bases). V was shortened by 0 bases and J by 2 bases, with 9 bases between the two germline ends. The V gene's germline CDR1 is SQVTM and CDR2 ANQGSEA. The CDR3 sequence is 14 residues long. The CDR3 loop is CSVEEGLFTDTQYF. For the CDR3, the DNA is TGCAGCGTTGAAGAGGGGCTCTTCACAGATACGCAGTATTTT.

This clonotype showed up just a few times. V is TRBV12-3 or TRBV12-4 and J is TRBJ2-2; no clear D gene. The CDR3 is made up of 13 amino acids. V dropped 5 bases and J dropped 7 bases, with 11 bases sitting between them. CDR3 nucleotides: TGTGCCAGCAGTAGTGTTTCCCTCGGGGAGCTGTTTTTT. It is translated as CASSSVSLGELFF.

The chain has TRBV7-3 and TRBJ2-2; the match to TRBD2 covers 8 bases. CDR3 length equals 16 residues. Germline trimming cut 10 bases from V and 2 bases from J; bases unmatched to any gene: 12. The germline V gene has CDR1 SGHTA and CDR2 FQGTGA. The CDR3 spells CATPSIAGFNTGELFF. The CDR3 nucleotides read TGTGCCACCCCTAGTATAGCGGGGTTTAACACCGGGGAGCTGTTTTTT.

The chain carries TRBV5-1 and TRBJ1-5; a possible D gene is TRBD1 (5 bases). The CDR3 extends over 14 amino acids. Trimming pared 0 bases from V and 7 bases from J, leaving 11 bases between. Germline CDR1 reads SGHRS; CDR2 reads YFSETQ. CDR3 protein: CASSLEVGEQPQHF. The CDR3 DNA reads TGCGCCAGCAGCTTGGAGGTGGGGGAACAGCCCCAGCATTTT.

The sample holds a few counts of this clonotype. Sequence at one end of the junction differs from germline and may be a read error. The CDR3 sequence: CSASLGPSNQPQHF. CDR3 in DNA: TGTAGTGCTAGCTTGGGGCCAAGCAATCAGCCCCAGCATTTT. The chain is built from TRBV20-1 and TRBJ1-5; the D gene is possibly TRBD1 (5 bases). This CDR3 comprises 14 residues. Germline CDR1 reads DFQATT; CDR2 reads SNEGSKA (reference sequence).

CDR3 in amino acids: CASSLDRVQGPGIRAKNIQYF. CDR3 bases: TGTGCCAGCAGCTTAGACAGGGTTCAGGGTCCGGGGATAAGGGCCAAAAACATTCAGTACTTC. The V gene is TRBV11-2, the J gene TRBJ2-4; D is tentatively TRBD1 or TRBD2 (5 bases each). CDR1 is SGHAT and CDR2 is FQNNGV in the germline V gene. The CDR3 is 21 amino acids. With 0 bases removed from V and 1 base from J, the gap between germline ends came to 25 bases.

The chain has TRBV9 and TRBJ2-2, with D perhaps being TRBD1 or TRBD2 (5 bases each). The CDR3 has 15 residues. Germline V CDR1 and CDR2: SGDLS, YYNGEE. Trimming removed 0 bases from V and 5 bases from J, with 11 bases in between. For the CDR3, the DNA is TGTGCCAGCAGCGTAGATGGGGGTCGGACCGGGGAGCTGTTTTTT. Its translation is CASSVDGGRTGELFF.

This rearrangement joins TRBV20-1 to TRBJ2-3; tentatively, D is TRBD1 (5 bases). V lost 0 bases to trimming and J lost 11 bases, with 15 bases between them. CDR1 DFQATT and CDR2 SNEGSKA come from the germline V gene (reference sequence). This CDR3 region has 13 residues. The CDR3 region has the DNA TGCAGTGCTAGAGATTTGGGGCACAATGAGCAGTATTTT. Amino acids: CSARDLGHNEQYF.

The rearrangement links TRBV20-1 to TRBJ2-7; 10 bases agree with TRBD1. The CDR3 consists of 12 residues. J lost 6 bases, V lost 1 base, and 0 bases had no gene match. Germline assignment: CDR1 DFQATT and CDR2 SNEGSKA (reference sequence). DNA for the CDR3: TGCAGTGCTAGAGGGGACAGGGGCGAGCAGTACTTC. Its protein product is CSARGDRGEQYF.

The V and J genes are TRBV9 and TRBJ2-3; 7 bases are shared with TRBD2. V shed 4 bases, J shed 6 bases, and the junction held 11 bases outside the gene matches. The germline CDR1 and CDR2 sequences are SGDLS and YYNGEE. This CDR3 contains 15 residues. The CDR3 spells CASSSQAGREDTQYF. Here the CDR3 DNA reads TGTGCCAGCAGCTCCCAAGCGGGAAGGGAGGATACGCAGTATTTT.

Notes on this clonotype: A much larger clone lies one base from this, so it may be a read error. The chain uses TRBV30 and TRBJ2-5, with 9 bases that match TRBD2. The CDR3 sequence is 13 residues long. V dropped 5 bases and J dropped 11; count of bases not matched to a gene: 12. Looked up from germline, CDR1 is GTSNPN and CDR2 is SVGIG (reference sequence). The CDR3 spells CAWDSGRGNEQYF. The CDR3, as DNA: TGTGCCTGGGATAGCGGGAGAGGCAATGAGCAGTACTTC.

This clonotype has just a few counts. The V call is TRBV5-1, the J call TRBJ2-4; TRBD1 matches 8 bases. The DNA end lines up better with TRBJ2-7; the J call may be wrong. This CDR3 contains 14 residues. Germline loops: CDR1 SGHRS, CDR2 YFSETQ. Written as DNA, the CDR3 is TGCGCCAGCAGCAACGGACAGGGCGTCCACGAGCAGTACTTC. Translated: CASSNGQGVHEQYF.

This clonotype has a handful of counts. The V call is TRBV7-3, the J call TRBJ2-1; 7 nucleotides line up with TRBD1. The CDR3 has 17 amino acids. Germline V lookup: CDR1 SGHTA, CDR2 FQGTGA. Trimming removed 1 base from V and 6 bases from J; junction bases left unmatched: 12. The CDR3 sequence is CASSLRPGTATTNEQFF. Written as DNA, the CDR3 is TGTGCCAGCAGCTTAAGGCCCGGGACAGCCACTACCAATGAGCAGTTCTTC.

This chain uses TRBV18 with TRBJ2-1; 8 bases align to TRBD1. Germline V gene sequence: CDR1 KGHSH, CDR2 LQKENI. The V gene end was trimmed by 3 bases and the J gene end by 0 bases; junction bases not matched to a gene: 1. The length of the CDR3 is 15 residues. The CDR3 nucleotides read TGTGCCAGCTCACCGGGACAGGACTCCTACAATGAGCAGTTCTTC. Translated: CASSPGQDSYNEQFF.